This is a list of T cell receptor beta chains from one sample in a study of Ad26.COV2.S vaccination and SARS-CoV-2 variants. Sequencing used immunoSEQ multiplex PCR; TCRdb keeps in-frame clones, though not all of them. The sample includes 440,000 or so clones, around 92% of them seen just once. This sample comprised peripheral blood, obtained in a trial of Ad26.COV2.S vaccine versus placebo. These receptors all come from a person between 18 and 60 years old who received the Ad26.COV2.S COVID-19 vaccine or a placebo. The CDR3 runs from the conserved cysteine through the conserved F or W. A D gene is named only where the DNA matches it firmly. Rows may omit the clone size; those that give it use once, few, many or a size class.

j_gene	v_gene	abundance	d_gene	len	CDR3nt	CDR3aa
TRBJ2-3	TRBV13	NA	NA	11	TGTGCCAGCTCGCGGGCAGATACGCAGTATTTT	CASSRADTQYF
TRBJ2-2	TRBV21-1	NA	NA	15	TGTGCCAGCAGGCAAAAAGGGAATAGGACCGGGGAGCTGTTTTTT	CASRQKGNRTGELFF
TRBJ1-1	TRBV3-1/TRBV3-2	NA	TRBD1	15	TGTGCCAGCAGCCGAACCGGGACAGGGTACACTGAAGCTTTCTTT	CASSRTGTGYTEAFF
TRBJ2-5	TRBV11-2	NA	TRBD2	17	TGTGCCAGCAGTATTGGGACTAGCGGGGGGGCGCAAGAGACCCAGTACTTC	CASSIGTSGGAQETQYF
TRBJ2-6	TRBV4-3	NA	NA	16	TGCGCCAGCGGTCCCCTAGCCTACTCTGGGGCCAACGTCCTGACTTTC	CASGPLAYSGANVLTF
TRBJ2-1	TRBV5-1	NA	TRBD2	18	TGCGCCAGCAGCTCGAGGGGACTAGCGGGGGGGCCCTTGAATGAGCAGTTCTTC	CASSSRGLAGGPLNEQFF
TRBJ2-6	TRBV27	NA	TRBD2	18	TGTGCCAGCAGTCCGGGACTAGCTTCTCGGTCTGGGGCCAACGTCCTGACTTTC	CASSPGLASRSGANVLTF
TRBJ1-6	TRBV2	NA	NA	12	TGTGCCAGCACAGGGGTTAATTCACCCCTCCACTTT	CASTGVNSPLHF
TRBJ2-7	TRBV11-2	NA	NA	14	TGTGCCAGCAGCACGGACTCGAGCTCCTACGAGCAGTACTTC	CASSTDSSSYEQYF
TRBJ1-6	TRBV18	NA	TRBD1	16	TGTGCCAGCTCACCCCCCGGGACAGGGAGGGGTTCACCCCTCCACTTT	CASSPPGTGRGSPLHF
TRBJ2-3	TRBV27	NA	NA	16	TGTGCCAGCAAAGACGGAACAGGGCCCAAGACAGATACGCAGTATTTT	CASKDGTGPKTDTQYF
TRBJ1-3	TRBV15	NA	NA	15	TGTGCCACCAGCAGGGACGAATTTTCTGGAAACACCATATATTTT	CATSRDEFSGNTIYF
TRBJ1-2	TRBV4-3	NA	NA	16	TGCGCCAGCAGCCAAGTCATTCCGGGACACAACTATGGCTACACCTTC	CASSQVIPGHNYGYTF
TRBJ2-1	TRBV2	once	NA	15	TGTGCCAGCAGTGAATTCCAGGATCCCTACAATGAGCAGTTCTTC	CASSEFQDPYNEQFF
TRBJ2-3	TRBV29-1	once	NA	13	TGCAGCGGGGGGCGGAAGGGAACAGATACGCAGTATTTT	CSGGRKGTDTQYF
TRBJ2-3	TRBV7-6	NA	NA	16	TGTGCCAGCACCGAAGGGGCGGGGCTGAGCACAGATACGCAGTATTTT	CASTEGAGLSTDTQYF
TRBJ2-2	TRBV2	NA	TRBD1	15	TGTGCCAGCAGTGTAACAGGGGTCCACACCGGGGAGCTGTTTTTT	CASSVTGVHTGELFF
TRBJ2-1	TRBV29-1	once	TRBD1	13	TGCAGTCACCGGGACAGGGATAAAAATGAGCAGTTCTTC	CSHRDRDKNEQFF
TRBJ1-2	TRBV27	NA	TRBD1	13	TGTGCCAGCAGTTTCCGGACAGGGCAAGGCTACACCTTC	CASSFRTGQGYTF
TRBJ1-5	TRBV6-6	NA	TRBD1	16	TGTGCCAGCAGGCTTGGGACAGCGGATACTGATCAGCCCCAGCATTTT	CASRLGTADTDQPQHF
TRBJ2-5	TRBV4-1	NA	NA	15	TGCGCCAGCAGCGTCCGGGACTGGAGACAAGAGACCCAGTACTTC	CASSVRDWRQETQYF
TRBJ1-4	TRBV6-5	NA	TRBD1	15	TGTGCCAGCAGTTACGCGACAGGGCTTAATGAAAAACTGTTTTTT	CASSYATGLNEKLFF
TRBJ1-6	TRBV6-6	NA	TRBD1	15	TGTGCCAGTCAGACAGGGAATTCCTATAATTCACCCCTCCACTTT	CASQTGNSYNSPLHF
TRBJ2-1	TRBV6-5	NA	NA	15	TGTGCCAGCAGTCGTATAGCGGCCCCACCGAATGAGCAGTTCTTC	CASSRIAAPPNEQFF
TRBJ1-3	TRBV18	NA	NA	13	TGTGCCAGCTCACCTTCCATAGAGAACACCATATATTTT	CASSPSIENTIYF
TRBJ2-3	TRBV27	NA	NA	12	TGTGCCAGCAGTCCTAGCACAGATACGCAGTATTTT	CASSPSTDTQYF
TRBJ2-4	TRBV28	once	NA	15	TGTGCCAGCAGCCTCCCGGGAGTCACCAAAAACATTCAGTACTTC	CASSLPGVTKNIQYF